Reported below is one T cell receptor (beta chain). Its antigen remains unidentified. It was with a sample-barcoded 5' primer and a J-beta primer mix that a second PCR of about 6 to 12 cycles was run. Using its own MiXCR run on the 5' RACE reads, TCRdb lists one record per CDR3 protein. The table has some 550,000 distinct CDR3 sequences, 45% to 55% seen once. The amount of total RNA extracted per sample was at least 5.5 micrograms. This record belongs to a study of blood T cells in healthy people across ages. Points from the study as a whole: The recorded TCR beta diversity per million T cells decreased in a roughly linear manner with age.

The CDR3 extends over 12 amino acids. With 3 bases removed from V and 8 bases from J, the gap between germline ends came to 13 bases. Per germline, CDR1 DFQATT and CDR2 SNEGSKA (reference sequence). V is TRBV20-1 and J is TRBJ1-2; no clear D gene. The sequencing sample was made of blood. This TCR was recovered from an elderly man in good health. DNA of the CDR3: TGCAGTGCTAGCCCCGGTTTGGGGGGCTACACCTTC. Translating gives CSASPGLGGYTF.